The next 13 T cell receptor beta chains were all read from a single sample in a study of blood T cell repertoires in COVID-19. The table came from immunoSEQ multiplex PCR; TCRdb's copy has only in-frame clones and leaves some out. This sample has some 130,000 clones, with roughly two thirds found just once. The source material was peripheral blood. Source of these receptors: a woman in her 70s with acute or convalescent COVID-19.

The rearrangement uses TRBV6-6 and TRBJ2-3, with D tentatively TRBD1 (6 bases). The CDR3 is 16 residues long. V was shortened by 4 bases and J by 3 bases, with 17 bases between the two germline ends. Germline-derived CDR1 and CDR2 are MNHNY and SVGAGI (reference sequence). CDR3 amino acids: CASSSTTGRRTDTQYF. The CDR3, as DNA: TGTGCCAGCAGTTCAACGACAGGTAGGAGGACAGATACGCAGTATTTT.

This chain connects TRBV5-1 to TRBJ1-2, with TRBD1 matching over 10 bases. The CDR3 totals 17 residues. The V segment lost 0 bases and the J segment 0 bases; nucleotides outside the gene matches: 5. Germline V CDR1 and CDR2: SGHRS, YFSETQ. The CDR3 sequence is CASSLGDRGRPNYGYTF. DNA for the CDR3: TGCGCCAGCAGCTTGGGAGACAGGGGGCGCCCTAACTATGGCTACACCTTC. Variable domain in full (rest from reference TRBV5-1 and TRBJ1-2): KAGVTQTPRYLIKTRGQQVTLSCSPISGHRSVSWYQQTPGQGLQFLFEYFSETQRNKGNFPGRFSGRQFSNSRSEMNVSTLELGDSALYLCASSLGDRGRPNYGYTFGSGTRLTVV.

This chain joins TRBV19 and TRBJ1-5; TRBD1 might be the D (6 bases). CDR1 LNHDA and CDR2 SQIVND come from the germline V gene (reference sequence). This CDR3 has 14 residues. The V gene lost 10 bases and the J gene lost 2 bases, with 15 bases spanning the gap. CDR3 in DNA: TGTGCCACCCTAGGGGGAATAGGCAATCAGCCCCAGCATTTT. It translates to CATLGGIGNQPQHF.

The rearrangement joins TRBV29-1 to TRBJ2-3; possible D gene TRBD1, 6 bases. Germline V gene lookup returns CDR1 SQVTM and CDR2 ANQGSEA. This CDR3 has 13 amino acids. V was clipped by 3 bases and J by 3 bases, with 10 bases between them. Written as DNA, the CDR3 is TGCAGCGTTGAGGTGGGGGCTACAGATACGCAGTATTTT. Its protein product is CSVEVGATDTQYF.

The chain is built from TRBV7-8 and TRBJ1-4, with D possibly being TRBD1 (6 bases). The CDR3 loop spans 14 amino acids. The V and J ends lost 1 base and 14 bases respectively, with 17 bases between them. Germline V gene sequence: CDR1 SGHVS, CDR2 FQNEAQ. The CDR3 sequence is CASSLVRGYSNLFF. The CDR3 DNA is TGTGCCAGCAGCTTAGTCAGGGGTTATTCCAACCTGTTTTTT.

The CDR3 bases are TGTGCCAGCAGTCAAACTATAACAGGGAATCAGCCCCAGCATTTT. Its protein is CASSQTITGNQPQHF. J is TRBJ1-5 and V is TRBV28; D may be TRBD1 (6 bases). Per the germline V gene, CDR1 is MDHEN and CDR2 is SYDVKM. This CDR3 is 15 amino acids long. The V end lost 5 bases, the J end lost 4 bases, and 15 bases lay between the germline ends.

This clone has a single count. The chain combines TRBV11-3 with TRBJ2-3, with D possibly matching TRBD2 (5 bases). V lost 1 base and J 6 bases, leaving 8 bases between the germline ends. The V gene's germline CDR1 is SGHNT and CDR2 YENEEA. The CDR3 totals 13 residues. The CDR3 loop reads CASSLGWEDTQYF. CDR3 nucleotides: TGTGCCAGCAGCTTAGGATGGGAGGATACGCAGTATTTT.

The chain employs TRBV11-2 and TRBJ2-7, with 8 bases aligning to TRBD1. The J segment lost 3 bases and the V segment lost 5 bases, leaving 15 bases of the junction unmatched. The CDR3 is 17 amino acids. Germline V gene data show CDR1 as SGHAT and CDR2 as FQNNGV. The CDR3 bases are TGTGCCAGCAGCCGAAGCCTACAGGGGACAGGCCACTACGAGCAGTACTTC. This encodes CASSRSLQGTGHYEQYF.

The chain has TRBV12-3 or TRBV12-4 and TRBJ1-1; unclear D gene. The CDR3 spans 12 residues. Trimming took off 6 bases at V and 6 bases at J, with 11 bases between the two ends. The CDR3 reads CASSLRDAEAFF. The CDR3 nucleotides are TGTGCCAGCAGCCTGAGGGATGCTGAAGCTTTCTTT.

The chain has TRBV6-1 and TRBJ1-5; D gene ambiguous. V dropped 2 bases and J dropped 11 bases, with 19 bases sitting between them. The CDR3 covers 15 residues. Germline V lookup: CDR1 MNHNS, CDR2 SASEGT. CDR3 residues: CASSEKGRPPRSQHF. CDR3 bases: TGTGCCAGCAGTGAAAAAGGCCGGCCGCCCAGGTCCCAGCATTTT.

This clone was counted a single time. V and J are TRBV29-1 and TRBJ2-4, with 10 bases that match TRBD2. Germline CDR1 is SQVTM and CDR2 is ANQGSEA. V shed 5 bases, J shed 8 bases, and the junction held 15 bases outside the gene matches. The CDR3 consists of 16 residues. The CDR3 DNA follows: TGCAGCGTTTTCTTCACTAGCGGGATAGCCGGGTACATTCAGTACTTC. This codes for CSVFFTSGIAGYIQYF.

The chain carries TRBV4-3 and TRBJ2-3, with TRBD2 matching over 13 bases. The CDR3 runs 18 residues. CDR1 and CDR2 (germline): LGHNA, YSLEER. V shed 4 bases, J shed 0 bases, and the junction held 7 bases outside the gene matches. CDR3 amino acids: CASSRRLAGGPSTDTQYF. The CDR3 nucleotides are TGCGCCAGCAGCCGGCGACTAGCGGGGGGTCCTAGCACAGATACGCAGTATTTT.

The chain combines TRBV9 with TRBJ2-5; 8 positions match TRBD2. Losses at the gene ends were 0 bases for V and 1 base for J; bases not matched to a gene: 5. This CDR3 has 16 amino acids. Looked up from germline, CDR1 is SGDLS and CDR2 is YYNGEE. The CDR3 loop is CASSVEPSGFQETQYF. The CDR3 bases are TGTGCCAGCAGCGTAGAGCCTAGCGGGTTCCAAGAGACCCAGTACTTC.